This record concerns one T cell receptor beta chain sequence. The sample belongs to a study of T cell changes during pregnancy in multiple sclerosis. J was trimmed by 4 bases and V by 5 bases; bases with no gene match: 14. Germline-derived CDR1 and CDR2 are SGHAT and FQNNGV. The CDR3 runs 18 residues. TCRdb keeps only in-frame clones here, not all; method: immunoSEQ multiplex PCR. The sample has around 35,000 clones; about nine tenths are singletons. This clonotype was obtained from a female donor with multiple sclerosis, enrolled in a pregnancy study. The chain joins TRBV11-2 to TRBJ2-2; TRBD2 agrees at 9 bases. Sequencing was performed on CD8+ T cells from peripheral blood mononuclear cells, taken in the first trimester of pregnancy. The CDR3 nucleotides are TGTGCCAGCAGCCCAAAAGGCGGGAGGGCCCTGGGCACCGGGGAGCTGTTTTTT. It encodes CASSPKGGRALGTGELFF. Looking up the rest from reference TRBV11-2 and TRBJ2-2 gives the full variable domain: EAGVAQSPRYKIIEKRQSVAFWCNPISGHATLYWYQQILGQGPKLLIQFQNNGVVDDSQLPKDRFSAERLKGVDSTLKIQPAKLEDSAVYLCASSPKGGRALGTGELFFGEGSRLTVL.